This entry lists 5 T cell receptor beta chains sequenced from one sample in a study of CD8 T cells in ankylosing spondylitis. TCRdb re-analysed the 5' RACE reads in MiXCR, keeping a single row per CDR3 protein. This table has 300,000 to 400,000 distinct CDR3 sequences, approximately 20% appearing once. Material for sequencing was blood, either unsorted or a sorted T cell fraction (not recorded which). These TCRs come from a male donor with ankylosing spondylitis or in good health (not recorded which).

This clonotype showed up just a few times. The rearrangement joins TRBV4-1 to TRBJ1-1; D is unresolved. Trimming took off 0 bases at V and 5 bases at J, with 16 bases between the two ends. This CDR3 spans 16 amino acids. Germline V gives CDR1 MGHRA, CDR2 YSYEKL. The CDR3 region is CASSQDPPALRTEAFF. For the CDR3, the DNA is TGCGCCAGCAGCCAAGATCCCCCGGCCCTACGAACTGAAGCTTTCTTT.

This clonotype appeared a few times. The CDR3 sequence is CASSPPTENEQFF. The CDR3 DNA reads as TGTGCCAGCTCACCACCAACAGAAAATGAGCAGTTCTTC. The rearrangement links TRBV18 to TRBJ2-1; D unresolved. The CDR3 runs 13 residues. In germline, CDR1 is KGHSH, CDR2 LQKENI. V was shortened by 0 bases and J by 7 bases, with 7 bases between the two germline ends. Complete variable domain (other parts from reference TRBV18 and TRBJ2-1): NAGVMQNPRHLVRRRGQEARLRCSPMKGHSHVYWYRQLPEEGLKFMVYLQKENIIDESGMPKERFSAEFPKEGPSILRIQQVVRGDSAAYFCASSPPTENEQFFGPGTRLTVL.

This clonotype appeared many times. CDR3 coding DNA: TGTGCCAGCAGCGCCAGGACGCCACTCGTGACCGGGGAGCTGTTTTTT. It encodes CASSARTPLVTGELFF. The chain carries TRBV7-9 and TRBJ2-2; D is ambiguous. Germline CDR1 SEHNR, CDR2 FQNEAQ (reference sequence). Trimming pared 5 bases from V and 5 bases from J, leaving 18 bases between. The CDR3 consists of 16 residues.

The CDR3 DNA reads as TGTGCCAGCAGCTTAGCGCTTGGGGGGACAGGGAGAGTCTACGAGCAGTACTTC. Amino acid sequence: CASSLALGGTGRVYEQYF. This rearrangement joins TRBV7-8 to TRBJ2-7; TRBD1 aligns across 9 bases. The germline V gene encodes CDR1 SGHVS and CDR2 FQNEAQ. Losses at the gene ends were 0 bases for V and 3 bases for J; bases not matched to a gene: 12. The CDR3 spans 18 residues.

The sample holds a few counts of this clonotype. The V gene is TRBV15, the J gene TRBJ2-3; D is unresolved. There are 13 residues in the CDR3. CDR1 and CDR2 from the germline V gene are LNHNV and YYDKDF (reference sequence). The V and J ends lost 0 bases and 3 bases respectively, with 4 bases between them. The CDR3, as DNA: TGTGCCACCAGCAGAGATCGTACAGATACGCAGTATTTT. The encoded protein is CATSRDRTDTQYF.